What follows are 29 T cell receptor beta chains derived from one specimen sequenced in a study of blood T cell repertoires in COVID-19 (dated by TCRdb to the early 2020s). The library was prepared using the immunoSEQ multiplex PCR assay. Held by TCRdb, this immuneACCESS table contains in-frame sequences only and omits some clones. Under half of the omission traces to an unresolved V gene where checked; the cause of the rest is unknown. For this sample the table gives roughly 410,000 clones, of which approximately 88% were detected only once. The ten top clones hold roughly 1.2% of the sample. The sample taken for sequencing was peripheral blood. Receptors were obtained from a man aged 35-49 years with acute or convalescent COVID-19.

The rearrangement joins TRBV10-3 to TRBJ1-6; possible D gene TRBD1, 6 bases. Trimming pared 6 bases from V and 6 bases from J, leaving 18 bases between. The CDR3 is 16 amino acids. The germline V gene has CDR1 ENHRY and CDR2 SYGVKD. The CDR3 is CAISSRQVSFNSPLHF. CDR3 bases: TGTGCCATCAGCTCTCGACAGGTGTCGTTTAATTCACCCCTCCACTTT.

The chain links TRBV5-6 to TRBJ1-2, with a tentative D call TRBD1 (5 bases). The germline V and J ends were trimmed by 0 bases and 7 bases, with 10 bases remaining between them. Germline V gives CDR1 SGHDT, CDR2 YYEEEE. The CDR3 runs to 13 residues. Here the CDR3 DNA reads TGTGCCAGCAGCTTGGTTAAGGGGCCTGGCTACACCTTC. Translation: CASSLVKGPGYTF.

This clone was found once. V is TRBV21-1 and J is TRBJ1-5; the table's TRBD1 call for D was not verified on the DNA. TRBV21-1 is an annotated pseudogene. The CDR3 totals 15 residues. CDR3 sequence: CASSKGGQGNQPQHF. DNA for the CDR3: TGTGCCAGCAGCAAAGGGGGACAGGGCAATCAGCCCCAGCATTTT.

The rearrangement joins TRBV18 to TRBJ1-3; D may be TRBD1 (6 bases). V shed 3 bases and J shed 2 bases, with 11 bases lying between them. CDR3 size: 15 residues. Germline assignment: CDR1 KGHSH and CDR2 LQKENI. CDR3 sequence: CASSPPNRAGNTIYF. As DNA, the CDR3 is TGTGCCAGCTCACCCCCCAACAGGGCTGGAAACACCATATATTTT.

CDR3 sequence reads: CAISNRGPPGNTIYF. The CDR3 DNA sequence: TGTGCCATCAGTAACAGGGGGCCGCCTGGAAACACCATATATTTT. This sequence joins TRBV10-3 and TRBJ1-3; TRBD1 matches at 9 bases. After removal of 5 bases from V and 2 bases from J, the junction contained 4 bases not matched to a gene. Germline V gene data show CDR1 as ENHRY and CDR2 as SYGVKD. This CDR3 has 15 amino acids.

The chain has TRBV4-1 and TRBJ2-7, with no clear D. In germline, CDR1 is MGHRA, CDR2 YSYEKL. V lost 0 bases, J lost 6 bases, and 18 bases lay in between. The CDR3 consists of 16 residues. CDR3 nucleotide sequence: TGCGCCAGCAGCCAAGATCAGCCCTCATATCGAGGCGAGCAGTACTTC. Translation gives CASSQDQPSYRGEQYF.

The J gene is TRBJ2-5, the V gene TRBV9, with D possibly TRBD1 on 6 matching bases. CDR1 SGDLS and CDR2 YYNGEE come from the germline V gene. The CDR3 runs to 17 residues. Trimming left V 3 bases short and J 2 bases short, with 20 bases between. CDR3 amino acids: CASSAVTGDRNQETQYF. The CDR3, as DNA: TGTGCCAGCAGCGCAGTTACGGGCGACAGGAATCAAGAGACCCAGTACTTC.

As DNA, the CDR3 is TGTGCCAGCAGTTCTTTCCTGAACACTGAAGCTTTCTTT. This translates into CASSSFLNTEAFF. The genes are TRBV6-5 and TRBJ1-1, with D hard to call. The germline V gene has CDR1 MNHEY and CDR2 SVGAGI. This CDR3 spans 13 amino acids. V was clipped by 4 bases and J by 0 bases, with 6 bases between them.

This clone was seen a few times. The rearrangement uses TRBV7-6 and TRBJ1-2, with a tentative D call TRBD1 (6 bases). In germline, CDR1 is SGHVS, CDR2 FNYEAQ. The CDR3 contains 14 residues. V was cut by 6 bases and J by 8 bases, with 19 bases left in between. The CDR3 spells CASSPAQGIGGYTF. In DNA, the CDR3 is TGTGCCAGCAGTCCGGCTCAGGGGATCGGGGGCTACACCTTC.

The V call is TRBV30, the J call TRBJ2-7; D not certain. CDR3 size: 13 residues. From germline, CDR1 is GTSNPN and CDR2 SVGIG (reference sequence). Trimming shortened V by 7 bases and J by 3 bases, and 16 bases separated the two germline ends. The CDR3 DNA reads TGTGCCTACCGGGTAGTAGGTTTCTACGAGCAGTACTTC. Encoded protein: CAYRVVGFYEQYF.

In its sample, this clone was seen once. This chain joins TRBV27 and TRBJ1-6, with D possibly TRBD1 on 6 matching bases. This CDR3 region has 14 residues. V dropped 3 bases and J dropped 6 bases, with 9 bases sitting between them. Germline V gives CDR1 MNHEY, CDR2 SMNVEV (reference sequence). CDR3 sequence reads: CASSFQGRNSPLHF. DNA of the CDR3: TGTGCCAGCAGTTTTCAGGGGCGTAATTCACCCCTCCACTTT.

J is TRBJ2-3 and V is TRBV3-1 (or the pseudogene TRBV3-2), with TRBD2 matching 11 bases. The CDR3 covers 14 residues. CDR1 is LGHDT, CDR2 YNNKEL, per germline (reference sequence). The trim removed 7 bases at V and 4 bases at J, leaving 4 bases unmatched. CDR3 amino acids: CASTGSGGADTQYF. The CDR3 bases are TGTGCCAGCACCGGTAGCGGGGGGGCAGATACGCAGTATTTT.

This clone appeared a single time. The V call is TRBV5-4, the J call TRBJ1-1, with 7 bases lining up with TRBD1. The CDR3 extends over 15 amino acids. The ends lost 1 base at V and 0 bases at J; junction bases unmatched: 3. Germline values: CDR1 SGHNT, CDR2 YYREEE (reference sequence). The CDR3 loop is CASSLPGQMNTEAFF. The CDR3 DNA is TGTGCCAGCAGCTTGCCGGGACAGATGAACACTGAAGCTTTCTTT.

The chain recombines TRBV3-1 (or the pseudogene TRBV3-2) with TRBJ2-5, with 8 nucleotides matching TRBD2. This CDR3 is 16 amino acids long. With 4 bases clipped from V and 2 bases from J, the junction kept 9 bases outside the gene matches. Germline lookup yields CDR1 LGHDT and CDR2 YNNKEL (reference sequence). The CDR3 nucleotides are TGTGCCAGCAGCCCAGGGATCTTAGCGGGGCAAGAGACCCAGTACTTC. It yields the protein CASSPGILAGQETQYF.

V and J are TRBV6-5 and TRBJ2-7, with TRBD2 matching over 9 bases. Unmatched junction bases numbered 7, after V lost 2 bases and J lost 5 bases. The CDR3 contains 15 residues. In germline, CDR1 is MNHEY, CDR2 SVGAGI. The CDR3 reads CASSYGGGDEHEQYF. The CDR3 DNA reads TGTGCCAGCAGTTACGGCGGGGGGGACGAGCACGAGCAGTACTTC.

The V call is TRBV15, the J call TRBJ2-1; weak D call: TRBD2 (5 bases). The CDR3 extends over 15 amino acids. The ends were cut back, 0 bases at V and 5 bases at J, with 11 bases in the middle. Germline V gene data show CDR1 as LNHNV and CDR2 as YYDKDF (reference sequence). The CDR3 loop reads CATSREYGENNEQFF. CDR3 sequence (DNA): TGTGCCACCAGCAGAGAGTACGGGGAGAACAATGAGCAGTTCTTC.

This rearrangement joins TRBV12-5 to TRBJ2-1; 7 nucleotides align to TRBD2. The V gene end was trimmed by 6 bases and the J gene end by 0 bases; junction bases not matched to a gene: 14. CDR3 size: 18 residues. The germline gives CDR1 LGHNT, CDR2 FRNRAP. CDR3: CASGSSREAYSSYNEQFF. The DNA for the CDR3 is TGTGCTAGTGGATCCTCACGGGAGGCCTACAGCTCCTACAATGAGCAGTTCTTC.

This chain joins TRBV7-3 and TRBJ2-3, with unresolved D. Germline assignment: CDR1 SGHTA and CDR2 FQGTGA. This CDR3 comprises 14 residues. V was clipped by 2 bases and J by 1 base, with 7 bases between them. Written as DNA, the CDR3 is TGTGCCAGCAGCTTAGGGCTCGGCACAGATACGCAGTATTTT. It yields the protein CASSLGLGTDTQYF.

The chain joins TRBV6-1 to TRBJ1-2; TRBD1 agrees at 8 bases. The V segment lost 4 bases and the J segment 4 bases; nucleotides outside the gene matches: 8. This CDR3 comprises 15 residues. Germline-derived CDR1 and CDR2 are MNHNS and SASEGT. The CDR3 is CASSAAGTGPYGYTF. The CDR3 DNA reads as TGTGCCAGCAGTGCAGCCGGGACAGGCCCCTATGGCTACACCTTC.

J is TRBJ1-1 and V is TRBV6-9; 8 bases match TRBD1. The germline CDR1 and CDR2 sequences are MNHGY and SVAAGI. V shed 5 bases and J 5 bases; nucleotides not matched to a gene: 13. The CDR3 length is 16 residues. This CDR3 reads CASSNIPGTGKTEAFF. The DNA for the CDR3 is TGTGCCAGCAGTAACATACCCGGGACAGGAAAGACTGAAGCTTTCTTT.

As concerns this clone: The sample has other DNA sequences that encode this CDR3 too. The chain recombines TRBV9 with TRBJ2-7; TRBD1 might be the D (7 bases). V was shortened by 2 bases and J by 6 bases, with 9 bases between the two germline ends. The CDR3 spans 12 residues. Germline V gene sequence: CDR1 SGDLS, CDR2 YYNGEE. CDR3: CASSVQGGEQYF. The CDR3 nucleotides read TGTGCCAGCAGCGTCCAGGGGGGCGAGCAGTACTTC.

J is TRBJ2-3 and V is TRBV29-1, with TRBD2 matching over 13 bases. Germline CDR1 and CDR2: SQVTM and ANQGSEA. V lost 5 bases, J lost 2 bases, and 4 bases stayed unmatched. This CDR3 is 15 amino acids long. The CDR3 is CSVQLAGGHTDTQYF. CDR3 sequence (DNA): TGCAGCGTTCAACTAGCGGGAGGGCACACAGATACGCAGTATTTT.

In regard to this clone: This CDR3 is missing its conserved last phenylalanine or tryptophan, likely due to a read error. The limits of the CDR3 on the DNA are not certain, so only TCRdb's listed CDR3 is given. The V call is TRBV12-3 or TRBV12-4, the J call TRBJ1-2; the D call in the table, TRBD1, was not verified against the DNA. The CDR3 is 9 amino acids in total, end residues counted. The CDR3 sequence: CASSRTGPS.

J is TRBJ1-1 and V is TRBV5-1; 7 bases line up with TRBD1. Losses at the gene ends were 4 bases for V and 4 bases for J; bases not matched to a gene: 10. Germline-derived CDR1 and CDR2 are SGHRS and YFSETQ. The CDR3 runs 15 residues. CDR3 nucleotides: TGCGCCAGCAGCGGAAACAGGGGCGTCGGCACTGAAGCTTTCTTT. The encoded protein is CASSGNRGVGTEAFF.

V and J are TRBV23-1 and TRBJ2-6; D possibly corresponds to TRBD2 (5 bases). TRBV23-1 is annotated as an ORF whose role is uncertain. V shed 8 bases and J shed 0 bases, with 8 bases lying between them. The CDR3 spans 14 residues. CDR3 protein: CASPSSSGANVLTF. In DNA form, the CDR3 reads TGCGCCAGCCCTAGCAGCTCTGGGGCCAACGTCCTGACTTTC.

The CDR3 bases are TGTGCCACCAGGACAGGCGAGTTGTTTACAGATACGCAGTATTTT. The encoded protein is CATRTGELFTDTQYF. The chain joins TRBV28 to TRBJ2-3; 7 bases are shared with TRBD1. After removal of 10 bases from V and 3 bases from J, the junction contained 13 bases not matched to a gene. The CDR3 is made up of 15 amino acids. CDR1 and CDR2 (germline): MDHEN, SYDVKM.

V usage is TRBV4-1 and J usage is TRBJ2-4; D is perhaps TRBD1 (5 bases). Germline assignment: CDR1 MGHRA and CDR2 YSYEKL. V was cut by 6 bases and J by 2 bases, with 20 bases left in between. CDR3 length: 17 amino acids. CDR3 bases: TGCGCCAGCAGATCGTTTGTGGCAGGGTCTTCCAAAAACATTCAGTACTTC. This sequence encodes CASRSFVAGSSKNIQYF.

V gene TRBV7-3 combines with J gene TRBJ2-7; D is undetermined. V dropped 2 bases and J dropped 5 bases, with 13 bases sitting between them. The CDR3 consists of 14 residues. The V gene's germline CDR1 is SGHTA and CDR2 FQGTGA. The CDR3 sequence: CASSLYAGPNEQYF. The CDR3 nucleotides read TGTGCCAGCAGCTTATACGCAGGTCCCAACGAGCAGTACTTC. The full variable domain, rest sourced from reference TRBV7-3 and TRBJ2-7, is GAGVSQTPSNKVTEKGKYVELRCDPISGHTALYWYRQSLGQGPEFLIYFQGTGAADDSGLPNDRFFAVRPEGSVSTLKIQRTERGDSAVYLCASSLYAGPNEQYFGPGTRLTVT.

The chain is built from TRBV30 and TRBJ2-5; TRBD1 matches at 7 bases. CDR3 length: 14 amino acids. In germline, CDR1 is GTSNPN, CDR2 SVGIG (reference sequence). V dropped 0 bases and J dropped 3; count of bases not matched to a gene: 4. CDR3 coding DNA: TGTGCCTGGAGTGTAATGGGACAGAAAGAGACCCAGTACTTC. Residues: CAWSVMGQKETQYF.